This TCR beta chain is drawn from a study of blood T cell repertoires in COVID-19. Overall study context: Sample material is recorded as cDNA or gDNA derived from T cells, B-cell-depleted T cells, or PBMCs.

V was clipped by 0 bases and J by 4 bases; unmatched bases: 6. There are 16 residues in the CDR3. Germline V lookup: CDR1 LNHNV, CDR2 YYDKDF (reference sequence). Per the authors' pipeline: Reference gene primer amplification yielded estimated nucleated cell counts. Sequencing used immunoSEQ multiplex PCR; TCRdb keeps in-frame clones, though not all of them. That table gives V, J and clone size, and the DNA gave D and trimming. The sample has about 65,000 clones, 80% to 95% seen once. This clonotype was obtained from a man in his 70s with active COVID-19. The chain uses TRBV15 and TRBJ1-2; 9 bases line up with TRBD1. Sequenced input: peripheral blood. This CDR3 reads CATSRENRGLVYGYTF. CDR3 DNA sequence: TGTGCCACCAGCAGAGAAAACAGGGGGCTGGTCTATGGCTACACCTTC. Based on the CDR3 plus reference TRBV15 and TRBJ1-2, the full variable domain is DAMVIQNPRYQVTQFGKPVTLSCSQTLNHNVMYWYQQKSSQAPKLLFHYYDKDFNNEADTPDNFQSRRPNTSFCFLDIRSPGLGDTAMYLCATSRENRGLVYGYTFGSGTRLTVV.